Sequencing of this T cell receptor (beta chain) was carried out in a study of vaccination effects on CD4 cells after COVID-19. Comment on this clone: What it binds is not known.

Sequencing followed a ViraFEST assay step that expanded antigen-specific CD4+ T cells with viral peptide pools. With roughly 9 days of culture completed, CD4+ T cells were isolated. The vaccine recipients had no prior SARS-CoV-2 infection, with negative nucleocapsid antibodies. PBMC cultures contained around 2 million cells per well, approximately 11 IU/ml IL-2 and around 9.9 ug/ml peptides. Cultures got half-medium changes with IL-2 on days 3 and 7. Produced via immunoSEQ multiplex PCR; TCRdb's table is partial and in-frame only. The sample contains under 65,000 clones, roughly 80% of which appear only once. The germline V gene has CDR1 SGHTA and CDR2 FQGNSA. CDR3 length equals 13 residues. The V end was cut by 4 bases, the J end by 8 bases, with 14 bases between.

This receptor was identified in a human donor who received a COVID-19 vaccine. The sample here was CD4+ T cells from PBMCs cultured with HCoV-229E spike peptides, taken before COVID-19 vaccination. The chain recombines TRBV7-2 with TRBJ1-2, with TRBD1 as a possible D gene (6 bases). The CDR3 region is CASSSGTLDGYTF. DNA of the CDR3: TGTGCCAGCAGCTCCGGGACACTGGACGGCTACACCTTC.